This T cell receptor beta chain emerged from a study of beta chain features in type 1 diabetes. Points on this clone: Its antigen is not identified.

Overall study results and limits: VDJ junctions from type 1 diabetes patients carried fewer insertions and larger deletions.

Sorting based on CD45RO/CCR7/CD25/CD127/CD95/CD27 separated CD4+ naive, central memory, regulatory and stem cell-like memory cells. Expressed TCRB transcripts were sequenced, since all the RNA that had been isolated was reverse transcribed. This table comes from immunoSEQ multiplex PCR, and its TCRdb copy is limited to in-frame clones, with some not included. The repertoire holds around 300,000 clones, with around 7.8% as singletons. V trimming: 6 bases; J trimming: 4 bases; junction bases outside the gene matches: 7. The germline CDR1 and CDR2 sequences are LNHDA and SQIVND (reference sequence). The CDR3 covers 14 residues.

Sequenced material: central memory CD4+ T cells from blood. The chain is built from TRBV19 and TRBJ2-7; 9 bases are shared with TRBD1. This TCR was recovered from a woman aged 18-35 years in good health. Here the CDR3 DNA reads TGTGCCAGTAGACCGGGACAGGGAGCGTACGAGCAGTACTTC. Encoded protein: CASRPGQGAYEQYF.